The 9 T cell receptor beta chains below all came from one sample that was sequenced in a study of T-cell reconstitution after alpha-beta-depleted transplantation in children. Using unique molecular identifiers, the investigators prepared the TCRbeta library. TCRdb re-called the PCR reads with MiXCR, one entry per CDR3 protein. The sample has some 490,000 distinct CDR3 sequences, around 13% seen once. The sample in question was PBMCs from the stem cell graft donor, obtained from the stem cell graft. These receptors came from a human donor who donated a stem cell graft to a child with combined immunodeficiency.

In this sample, this clonotype turned up a few times. This sequence joins TRBV6-1 and TRBJ1-6, with a possible D match to TRBD1 (5 bases). Germline assignment: CDR1 MNHNS and CDR2 SASEGT. The CDR3 contains 14 residues. The germline V and J ends were trimmed by 2 bases and 10 bases, with 12 bases remaining between them. The CDR3 here is CASSEMGVQSPLHF. In DNA form, the CDR3 reads TGTGCCAGCAGTGAAATGGGGGTGCAGTCACCCCTCCACTTT.

This clonotype turned up a few times. The rearrangement joins TRBV20-1 to TRBJ2-2; 8 nucleotides agree with TRBD2. The CDR3 runs 19 residues. Germline CDR1 DFQATT, CDR2 SNEGSKA (reference sequence). V was clipped by 1 base and J by 4 bases; unmatched bases: 17. CDR3 bases: TGCAGTGCTAGAGTAGGGGTATGGCGGGGGGCCCCGTTCACCGGGGAGCTGTTTTTT. Its protein is CSARVGVWRGAPFTGELFF.

There are a few counts of this clonotype. The V gene is TRBV29-1, the J gene TRBJ2-5; 7 nucleotides match TRBD2. Germline V gene sequence: CDR1 SQVTM, CDR2 ANQGSEA. The CDR3 consists of 13 residues. J gave up 4 bases and V 7 bases, and 9 bases lay outside the gene matches. This CDR3 is CSARRGMGETQYF. In DNA, the CDR3 is TGCAGCGCCAGGCGGGGGATGGGAGAGACCCAGTACTTC.

This clonotype occurred a few times. The chain links TRBV5-1 to TRBJ2-3; D is unresolved. CDR1 SGHRS and CDR2 YFSETQ come from the germline V gene. The CDR3 is 15 amino acids. The V and J ends lost 2 bases and 1 base respectively, with 11 bases between them. DNA for the CDR3: TGCGCCAGCAGCTTCCGAGACTCTGGCACAGATACGCAGTATTTT. Its protein is CASSFRDSGTDTQYF.

The chain is built from TRBV6-2 or TRBV6-3 and TRBJ2-7; D is unresolved. Trimming removed 2 bases from V and 2 bases from J, with 7 bases in between. In germline, CDR1 is MNHEY, CDR2 SVGEGT. This CDR3 region has 13 residues. CDR3 in amino acids: CASSYLGPYEQYF. The CDR3 DNA reads as TGTGCCAGCAGTTACCTAGGACCCTACGAGCAGTACTTC.

The chain is built from TRBV24-1 and TRBJ2-1, with TRBD2 matching over 10 bases. This CDR3 is built from 15 residues. J lost 4 bases, V lost 1 base, and 0 bases had no gene match. Per germline, CDR1 KGHDR and CDR2 SFDVKD. The chain's CDR3 is CATSDLAGGYNEQFF. CDR3 DNA: TGTGCCACCAGTGATTTAGCGGGAGGGTACAATGAGCAGTTCTTC.

This clonotype appeared many times. The chain employs TRBV7-6 and TRBJ2-1; 14 bases match TRBD2. Germline assignment: CDR1 SGHVS and CDR2 FNYEAQ. The CDR3 has 17 residues. V shed 5 bases, J shed 3 bases, and the junction held 6 bases outside the gene matches. The CDR3 loop is CASSPGLAGGYYNEQFF. The CDR3 DNA follows: TGTGCCAGCAGCCCCGGACTAGCGGGGGGTTACTACAATGAGCAGTTCTTC. The full variable domain, rest sourced from reference TRBV7-6 and TRBJ2-1, is GAGVSQSPRYKVTKRGQDVALRCDPISGHVSLYWYRQALGQGPEFLTYFNYEAQQDKSGLPNDRFSAERPEGSISTLTIQRTEQRDSAMYRCASSPGLAGGYYNEQFFGPGTRLTVL.

The chain uses TRBV7-9 and TRBJ1-1; 7 bases agree with TRBD1. J lost 1 base, V lost 5 bases, and 7 bases had no gene match. This CDR3 spans 15 amino acids. CDR1 is SEHNR and CDR2 is FQNEAQ in the germline V gene (reference sequence). CDR3 sequence: CASSPITGANTEAFF. CDR3 in DNA: TGTGCCAGCAGCCCTATCACAGGGGCGAACACTGAAGCTTTCTTT.

This clonotype was counted at least ten times. This chain uses TRBV4-2 with TRBJ2-7; the match to TRBD2 covers 7 bases. Trimming at V came to 4 bases and at J to 4 bases, leaving 7 bases not matched to a gene. The CDR3 length is 14 residues. CDR1 is LGHNA, CDR2 YNFKEQ, per germline. The CDR3 DNA sequence: TGTGCCAGCAGCCCCGGCGGCGGGAGTTACGAGCAGTACTTC. Residues: CASSPGGGSYEQYF.